This T cell receptor (beta chain) was sequenced for a study of blood T cell repertoires in COVID-19. The wider study: Italy, Spain and the United States were the sources of the convalescent and acute COVID-19 samples. PBMCs, B-cell-depleted T cells, or T cells provided the cDNA or gDNA that made up the material.

The CDR3 totals 16 residues. Germline V gene sequence: CDR1 KGHSH, CDR2 LQKENI. Losses at the gene ends were 3 bases for V and 0 bases for J; bases not matched to a gene: 8. In the original workflow: Amplification of reference gene primers was used by the study to estimate nucleated cell counts. Clones were sequenced by immunoSEQ multiplex PCR, and TCRdb holds only the in-frame ones, with some missing. V and J calls and clone size are copied from that table; D and trimming were computed from the DNA. This table holds over 200,000 clones, around 75% found once. The sequenced material came from peripheral blood. V gene TRBV18 combines with J gene TRBJ2-7, with 7 bases aligning to TRBD2. The source is a human donor in a cohort sampled during active COVID-19. For the CDR3, the DNA is TGTGCCAGCTCACCCCGCTTCCGCGGGAGCTCCTACGAGCAGTACTTC. As protein: CASSPRFRGSSYEQYF.